This entry lists 32 T cell receptor beta chains sequenced from one sample in a study of prognosis after radiotherapy for stage I lung cancer. By two-round multiplex PCR, the TCR beta CDR3 was amplified from genomic DNA. First-round PCR amplification was performed with primers specific to each TRBV and TRBJ gene. One entry per CDR3 protein, called by TCRdb with MiXCR from the multiplex PCR reads. Seen here are about 13,000 distinct CDR3 sequences, approximately 33% observed once, and the top ten hold roughly 25%. The sequencing used PBMCs, collected before or after stereotactic body radiation therapy (not recorded which). The receptor set was obtained from a donor aged 50 or older with non-small cell lung cancer.

The sample holds many counts of this clonotype. Since a much larger clone is just one base distant, this may be a read error. This chain links TRBV12-3 or TRBV12-4 with TRBJ2-1; D ambiguous. The V gene lost 6 bases and the J gene lost 7 bases, with 7 bases spanning the gap. This CDR3 is built from 11 residues. The CDR3 bases are TGTGCCAGCAGCGTGGGTAATGAGCAGTTCTTC. This encodes CASSVGNEQFF.

This clonotype is categorized as medium-sized. The chain combines TRBV5-1 with TRBJ2-3; D may be TRBD2 (5 bases). Trimming took off 3 bases at V and 2 bases at J, with 10 bases between the two ends. From germline, CDR1 is SGHRS and CDR2 YFSETQ. This CDR3 is built from 14 residues. The CDR3 protein is CASSSTRITDTQYF. CDR3 DNA: TGCGCCAGCAGCTCAACTAGAATCACAGATACGCAGTATTTT.

This sequence joins TRBV24-1 and TRBJ2-1; the match to TRBD2 covers 7 bases. Germline values: CDR1 KGHDR, CDR2 SFDVKD. This CDR3 has 14 amino acids. Germline trimming cut 7 bases from V and 4 bases from J; bases unmatched to any gene: 6. In nucleotides, the CDR3 is TGTGCCACCAGCCACCGGGACTATTACAATGAGCAGTTCTTC. It encodes CATSHRDYYNEQFF.

In its sample, this clonotype is medium-sized. This chain joins TRBV5-1 and TRBJ2-7; 8 bases are a match to TRBD1. The CDR3 totals 14 residues. Germline CDR1 and CDR2: SGHRS and YFSETQ. The junction had 7 bases not matched to a gene; V was cut back by 2 bases and J by 6 bases. The CDR3 protein is CASSFGTGLREQYF. The CDR3 DNA reads TGCGCCAGCAGCTTCGGGACAGGCCTTCGCGAGCAGTACTTC.

As to this clonotype: Since a far larger clone is one base different, this is likely a read error. J is TRBJ1-2 and V is TRBV9, with 7 positions matching TRBD1. The CDR3 totals 13 residues. With V trimmed by 4 bases and J by 4 bases, 4 bases remained unmatched. From germline, CDR1 is SGDLS and CDR2 YYNGEE. The CDR3 here is CASSWGQSYGYTF. CDR3 coding DNA: TGTGCCAGCAGCTGGGGACAGTCCTATGGCTACACCTTC. Complete variable domain (other parts from reference TRBV9 and TRBJ1-2): DSGVTQTPKHLITATGQRVTLRCSPRSGDLSVYWYQQSLDQGLQFLIQYYNGEERAKGNILERFSAQQFPDLHSELNLSSLELGDSALYFCASSWGQSYGYTFGSGTRLTVV.

This clonotype has just one count. The chain joins TRBV20-1 to TRBJ2-3; D may be TRBD1 (5 bases). The CDR3 runs 15 residues. The germline gives CDR1 DFQATT, CDR2 SNEGSKA (reference sequence). V lost 7 bases and J lost 1, with 18 bases in between. CDR3 sequence reads: CSVDNTGDGTDTQYF. In DNA form, the CDR3 reads TGCAGTGTGGACAATACCGGCGATGGCACAGATACGCAGTATTTT.

Comment on this clonotype: With a much larger clone just one base away, this may be a read error. The V gene is TRBV9, the J gene TRBJ1-4; 9 bases align to TRBD1. The CDR3 totals 16 residues. Unmatched junction bases numbered 8, after V lost 0 bases and J lost 8 bases. CDR1 and CDR2 from the germline V gene are SGDLS and YYNGEE. This chain's CDR3 is CASSVGVGQGWEKLFF. DNA of the CDR3: TGTGCCAGCAGCGTAGGGGTGGGACAGGGATGGGAAAAACTGTTTTTT.

This clonotype was picked up many times. This chain uses TRBV7-9 with TRBJ2-7; D is ambiguous. The CDR3 runs to 11 residues. Germline values: CDR1 SEHNR, CDR2 FQNEAQ (reference sequence). Trimming took off 5 bases at V and 7 bases at J, with 9 bases between the two ends. This CDR3 is CASSPALEQYF. CDR3 bases: TGTGCCAGCAGCCCAGCCCTGGAGCAGTACTTC.

This clonotype qualifies as medium-sized. The rearrangement uses TRBV6-1 and TRBJ2-7, with D unresolved. V shed 6 bases and J shed 3 bases, with 15 bases lying between them. CDR1 and CDR2 (germline): MNHNS, SASEGT. The CDR3 loop spans 14 amino acids. CDR3 nucleotide sequence: TGTGCCAGCAGCCCCAGTGTTGTGGGCTACGAGCAGTACTTC. Translation gives CASSPSVVGYEQYF.

By frequency in the sample, this clonotype is medium-sized (0.01 to 0.1%). V and J are TRBV5-6 and TRBJ2-3; 13 positions match TRBD2. The CDR3 loop spans 16 amino acids. The germline V gene has CDR1 SGHDT and CDR2 YYEEEE. With 4 bases clipped from V and 5 bases from J, the junction kept 7 bases outside the gene matches. This chain's CDR3 is CASSPRTSGRLDTQYF. The CDR3 bases are TGTGCCAGCAGCCCCAGGACTAGCGGGAGACTAGATACGCAGTATTTT.

This clonotype was observed many times. V usage is TRBV12-3 or TRBV12-4 and J usage is TRBJ2-2; 7 positions agree with TRBD2. V was pared by 8 bases and J by 6 bases, with 15 bases of the junction left unmatched. The CDR3 contains 16 residues. CDR3 region: CASWKLGGRGSGELFF. The CDR3 DNA is TGTGCCAGCTGGAAGTTGGGCGGGAGAGGTTCCGGGGAGCTGTTTTTT.

This clonotype has ten or more counts. The chain carries TRBV20-1 and TRBJ2-5, with 10 bases matching TRBD1. Germline V gene data show CDR1 as DFQATT and CDR2 as SNEGSKA (reference sequence). CDR3 length equals 17 residues. Trimming cost V 0 bases and J 0 bases; bases outside gene matches: 7. For the CDR3, the DNA is TGCAGTGCTAGAGATTATTGGACAGGGGGAGACCAAGAGACCCAGTACTTC. Protein: CSARDYWTGGDQETQYF.

Regarding this clonotype: A far larger clone differs by one base, so this is likely a read error. The chain has TRBV28 and TRBJ2-7, with TRBD2 identical over 11 bases. CDR1 is MDHEN, CDR2 SYDVKM, per germline. J was trimmed by 4 bases and V by 6 bases; bases with no gene match: 2. The CDR3 length is 13 residues. CDR3 coding DNA: TGTGCCAGCAGGACTAGCGGGACGTACGAGCAGTACTTC. Its translation: CASRTSGTYEQYF.

This clonotype is termed medium-sized (0.01 to 0.1%). This chain joins TRBV5-1 and TRBJ2-1; possibly TRBD1 for D (5 bases). Trimming removed 5 bases at V and 9 bases at J, with 15 bases between. This CDR3 has 13 residues. Germline loops: CDR1 SGHRS, CDR2 YFSETQ. CDR3 region: CASRAERGTEQFF. The CDR3 DNA sequence: TGCGCCAGCAGGGCGGAAAGGGGAACTGAGCAGTTCTTC. The full variable domain, rest sourced from reference TRBV5-1 and TRBJ2-1, is KAGVTQTPRYLIKTRGQQVTLSCSPISGHRSVSWYQQTPGQGLQFLFEYFSETQRNKGNFPGRFSGRQFSNSRSEMNVSTLELGDSALYLCASRAERGTEQFFGPGTRLTVL.

Concerning this clonotype itself: Since a far larger clone is one base different, this is likely a read error. The V and J genes are TRBV6-4 and TRBJ2-7; tentative D call: TRBD2 (5 bases). From germline, CDR1 is MRHNA and CDR2 SNTAGT. This CDR3 is 13 amino acids long. Deletions cut 5 bases from V and 5 bases from J, with 13 bases between. The CDR3 DNA reads as TGTGCCAGCAGTATCGGGAATATGGACGAGCAGTACTTC. Its translation: CASSIGNMDEQYF.

This clonotype was recorded many times. The rearrangement joins TRBV20-1 to TRBJ2-7; maybe TRBD2 (5 bases). Trimming removed 5 bases at V and 7 bases at J, with 12 bases between. Per germline, CDR1 DFQATT and CDR2 SNEGSKA (reference sequence). This CDR3 contains 11 residues. CDR3 DNA sequence: TGCAGTGCTTTAGGACTCGAGGAGCAGTACTTC. Its protein is CSALGLEEQYF.

As concerns this clonotype: The germline gene is not matched at one end of the junction; a read error may be the cause. This rearrangement joins TRBV20-1 to TRBJ2-1, with TRBD2 matching 8 bases. CDR3 length: 15 amino acids. The germline V gene has CDR1 DFQATT and CDR2 SNEGSKA (reference sequence). The CDR3 spells CSASRISGVGDEHFF. DNA for the CDR3: TGCAGTGCTTCCCGGATTAGCGGGGTCGGTGATGAGCATTTCTTC.

The sample holds many counts of this clonotype. J is TRBJ2-7 and V is TRBV20-1; 9 nucleotides match TRBD2. Germline V gene data show CDR1 as DFQATT and CDR2 as SNEGSKA (reference sequence). CDR3 length: 13 amino acids. The ends lost 3 bases at V and 4 bases at J; junction bases unmatched: 4. The CDR3 loop is CSARRSGSYEQYF. CDR3 bases: TGCAGTGCTAGGCGTAGCGGGAGTTACGAGCAGTACTTC.

This clonotype was seen at least ten times. This sequence joins TRBV6-5 and TRBJ1-1; D uncertain. In germline, CDR1 is MNHEY, CDR2 SVGAGI. The ends were cut back, 10 bases at V and 1 base at J, with 10 bases in the middle. The CDR3 totals 12 residues. The CDR3 region has the DNA TGTGCCACCAGCATAGGGAACACTGAAGCTTTCTTT. Its translation is CATSIGNTEAFF.

The chain links TRBV13 to TRBJ2-3, with D perhaps TRBD2 (6 bases). V was pared by 0 bases and J by 5 bases, with 15 bases between. Germline V gene lookup returns CDR1 PRHDT and CDR2 FYEKMQ (reference sequence). The CDR3 spans 16 residues. CDR3 nucleotides: TGTGCCAGCAGCTTAGGAGGCGGGGCCCCAGGAGATACGCAGTATTTT. This codes for CASSLGGGAPGDTQYF.

Relative to its sample, this clonotype is large. The chain combines TRBV6-1 with TRBJ1-3, with D uncertain. V shed 9 bases and J shed 2 bases, with 11 bases lying between them. CDR1 and CDR2 (germline): MNHNS, SASEGT. This CDR3 comprises 13 residues. CDR3 sequence: CASRQGTGNTIYF. The CDR3 nucleotides read TGTGCCAGTCGCCAAGGTACTGGAAACACCATATATTTT.

A remark on this clonotype: A clone one base away is much larger, so this may be a read error. V gene TRBV10-3 combines with J gene TRBJ2-1, with D possibly being TRBD2 (5 bases). CDR1 is ENHRY, CDR2 SYGVKD, per germline. The CDR3 length is 15 residues. DNA for the CDR3: TGTGCCATCAGTGAACTGCTAGCTAGGTCCGATGAGCGGTTCTTC. Protein sequence: CAISELLARSDERFF.

This clonotype was found many times. This chain joins TRBV20-1 and TRBJ2-5; 9 nucleotides align to TRBD1. Germline V gene lookup returns CDR1 DFQATT and CDR2 SNEGSKA (reference sequence). With 2 bases clipped from V and 4 bases from J, the junction kept 8 bases outside the gene matches. This CDR3 spans 15 amino acids. In nucleotides, the CDR3 is TGCAGTGCTAGACCGGGACAGGGCTCCGGAGAGACCCAGTACTTC. It codes for CSARPGQGSGETQYF.

On this clonotype: Germline and junction disagree at one end, which may indicate a read error. The chain uses TRBV6-5 and TRBJ2-6, with 9 positions matching TRBD2. The CDR3 runs 19 residues. Per the germline V gene, CDR1 is MNHEY and CDR2 is SVGAGI. CDR3 sequence (DNA): TGTGCCAGCAGTTACTCCGGAATAGCGGGAGCATCTGGGGCCAAAGTCCTGACTTTC. It is translated as CASSYSGIAGASGAKVLTF.

Ten or more counts support this clonotype. The chain joins TRBV5-1 to TRBJ2-1; TRBD2 is a possible D gene (5 bases). The V gene's germline CDR1 is SGHRS and CDR2 YFSETQ. V dropped 3 bases and J dropped 8 bases, with 15 bases sitting between them. The CDR3 sequence is 14 residues long. The CDR3 sequence is CASSSLDGNYEQFF. The DNA for the CDR3 is TGCGCCAGCAGCTCTCTTGACGGGAATTATGAGCAGTTCTTC. Complete variable domain (other parts from reference TRBV5-1 and TRBJ2-1): KAGVTQTPRYLIKTRGQQVTLSCSPISGHRSVSWYQQTPGQGLQFLFEYFSETQRNKGNFPGRFSGRQFSNSRSEMNVSTLELGDSALYLCASSSLDGNYEQFFGPGTRLTVL.

This clonotype was seen repeatedly, ten times or more. The chain has TRBV7-8 and TRBJ2-3; D gene unclear. The V and J ends lost 2 bases and 2 bases respectively, with 5 bases between them. The length of the CDR3 is 13 residues. CDR1 is SGHVS and CDR2 is FQNEAQ in the germline V gene. CDR3 sequence: CASSLRNTDTQYF. For the CDR3, the DNA is TGTGCCAGCAGCTTAAGGAACACAGATACGCAGTATTTT. Full variable domain (outside the CDR3, taken from reference TRBV7-8 and TRBJ2-3): GAGVSQSPRYKVAKRGQDVALRCDPISGHVSLFWYQQALGQGPEFLTYFQNEAQLDKSGLPSDRFFAERPEGSVSTLKIQRTQQEDSAVYLCASSLRNTDTQYFGPGTRLTVL.

Turning to this clonotype: A read error is likely here: a far larger clone is one base away. This chain links TRBV7-9 with TRBJ2-1; TRBD2 might be the D (6 bases). Germline assignment: CDR1 SEHNR and CDR2 FQNEAQ (reference sequence). With 7 bases removed from V and 8 bases from J, the gap between germline ends came to 18 bases. The length of the CDR3 is 14 residues. The CDR3 nucleotides are TGTGCCAGCATCTTGAGGGGACTTGTCGATGAGCAGTTCTTC. Amino acid sequence: CASILRGLVDEQFF. The whole variable domain, filled in from reference TRBV7-9 and TRBJ2-1, reads DTGVSQNPRHKITKRGQNVTFRCDPISEHNRLYWYRQTLGQGPEFLTYFQNEAQLEKSRLLSDRFSAERPKGSFSTLEIQRTEQGDSAMYLCASILRGLVDEQFFGPGTRLTVL.

This clonotype was detected ten times or more. The V and J genes are TRBV19 and TRBJ2-7; D is possibly TRBD2 (6 bases). The CDR3 has 15 residues. Germline assignment: CDR1 LNHDA and CDR2 SQIVND (reference sequence). The germline V and J ends were trimmed by 3 bases and 1 base, with 13 bases remaining between them. The CDR3: CASSIGGSLSYEQYF. The CDR3 nucleotides read TGTGCCAGTAGTATTGGAGGGAGTCTATCCTACGAGCAGTACTTC.

This clonotype was counted at least ten times. This CDR3 reads CASSLRSLAPYEQYF. The CDR3 DNA reads TGTGCCAGCAGTTTACGTAGTCTGGCTCCCTACGAGCAGTACTTC. The V call is TRBV28, the J call TRBJ2-7; D gene uncertain. Trimming took 2 bases from V and 2 from J, leaving 13 bases between them. Germline CDR1 and CDR2: MDHEN and SYDVKM. This CDR3 has 15 amino acids. Using reference TRBV28 and TRBJ2-7 for the parts outside the CDR3, the full variable domain is DVKVTQSSRYLVKRTGEKVFLECVQDMDHENMFWYRQDPGLGLRLIYFSYDVKMKEKGDIPEGYSVSREKKERFSLILESASTNQTSMYLCASSLRSLAPYEQYFGPGTRLTVT.

To note about this clonotype: This likely reflects a read error, since a far larger clone is one base away. The CDR3 sequence is CSAYTSWSHNEQFF. Written as DNA, the CDR3 is TGCAGTGCGTACACTAGCTGGAGTCATAATGAGCAGTTCTTC. This chain uses TRBV20-1 with TRBJ2-5; perhaps TRBD2 as D (6 bases). The last part of the DNA fits TRBJ2-1 better; the J call may be wrong. This CDR3 is built from 14 residues. Germline lookup yields CDR1 DFQATT and CDR2 SNEGSKA (reference sequence).

The V call is TRBV4-2, the J call TRBJ2-7, with D possibly TRBD2 on 5 matching bases. Trimming shortened V by 3 bases and J by 2 bases, and 14 bases separated the two germline ends. The CDR3 has 15 residues. Germline loops: CDR1 LGHNA, CDR2 YNFKEQ. CDR3 loop: CASSHGNSATYEQYF. The CDR3, as DNA: TGTGCCAGCAGCCACGGGAATAGCGCGACCTACGAGCAGTACTTC.

Note on this clonotype: The germline gene is not matched at one end of the junction; a read error may be the cause. V gene TRBV20-1 combines with J gene TRBJ1-2, with 7 bases fitting TRBD1. The CDR3 is made up of 14 amino acids. Germline-derived CDR1 and CDR2 are DFQATT and SNEGSKA (reference sequence). The CDR3 region has the DNA TGCAGTGCTATACCGGGGACAGATAACTATGCCTACACCTTC. It codes for CSAIPGTDNYAYTF.